A single sample gave rise to the 8 T cell receptor beta chains below, sequenced in a study of blood T cell repertoires in COVID-19. The protocol was immunoSEQ multiplex PCR, while the TCRdb copy is restricted to in-frame clones and leaves out a portion. The sample has 200,000 to 300,000 clones; 80% to 95% are singletons. Sequenced material: peripheral blood. These receptor sequences come from a man aged 30 to 39 with COVID-19, enrolled during active disease.

The V gene is TRBV21-1, the J gene TRBJ1-2; TRBD1 is the table's D call, not checked against the DNA. TRBV21-1 is a pseudogene segment. The CDR3 extends over 18 amino acids. This CDR3 is CASSNRRWDSSSNYGYTF. CDR3 DNA sequence: TGTGCCAGCAGCAACCGACGCTGGGACAGCTCGAGTAACTATGGCTACACCTTC.

This sequence joins TRBV5-1 and TRBJ2-7, with 9 positions matching TRBD2. The junction had 4 bases not matched to a gene; V was cut back by 0 bases and J by 6 bases. Germline CDR1 SGHRS, CDR2 YFSETQ. CDR3 size: 14 residues. The DNA for the CDR3 is TGCGCCAGCAGCTTGGCCATTAGCGGGGGCGAGCAGTACTTC. Its protein product is CASSLAISGGEQYF.

This rearrangement joins TRBV5-1 to TRBJ1-1; possible D gene TRBD1, 5 bases. Germline V CDR1 and CDR2: SGHRS, YFSETQ. V was trimmed by 2 bases and J by 2 bases, leaving 13 bases between them. This CDR3 spans 15 amino acids. The CDR3 DNA follows: TGCGCCAGCAGCTTAAGACAGCTCACAAACACTGAAGCTTTCTTT. Amino acids: CASSLRQLTNTEAFF.

The chain has TRBV6-6 and TRBJ1-1; 7 positions match TRBD1. Germline values: CDR1 MNHNY, CDR2 SVGAGI (reference sequence). The ends lost 6 bases at V and 11 bases at J; junction bases unmatched: 12. The CDR3 is 13 residues long. The CDR3 nucleotides are TGTGCCAGCAGCCAAACCGACAGGGAGAATGCTTTCTTT. It encodes CASSQTDRENAFF.

The rearrangement links TRBV2 to TRBJ1-5; the D is unclear. CDR1 is SNHLY and CDR2 is FYNNEI in the germline V gene. CDR3 length equals 13 residues. V was shortened by 8 bases and J by 4 bases, with 12 bases between the two germline ends. CDR3 bases: TGTGCCAGCTCTGAGGAGTGGAATCAGCCCCAGCATTTT. Protein sequence: CASSEEWNQPQHF.

V gene TRBV10-3 combines with J gene TRBJ2-7; D perhaps matches TRBD1 (5 bases). V was cut by 3 bases and J by 3 bases, with 21 bases left in between. The CDR3 is made up of 17 amino acids. Germline V gene sequence: CDR1 ENHRY, CDR2 SYGVKD. This CDR3 reads CAISDPIDSASFYEQYF. The CDR3 bases are TGTGCCATCAGTGACCCTATAGACAGTGCATCTTTCTACGAGCAGTACTTC.

The V and J genes are TRBV27 and TRBJ2-6; D may be TRBD2 (6 bases). Germline-derived CDR1 and CDR2 are MNHEY and SMNVEV (reference sequence). Trimming took off 5 bases at V and 4 bases at J, with 15 bases between the two ends. This CDR3 region has 16 residues. The CDR3: CASSTGLAWGANVLTF. CDR3 coding DNA: TGTGCCAGCAGTACGGGACTGGCTTGGGGGGCCAACGTCCTGACTTTC.

The chain joins TRBV10-3 to TRBJ2-2, with TRBD2 matching 7 bases. Germline CDR1 reads ENHRY; CDR2 reads SYGVKD. Trimming cost V 11 bases and J 4 bases; bases outside gene matches: 7. CDR3 length: 13 amino acids. The DNA for the CDR3 is TGTGCCCTCGCTCGCGGGGGCACCGGGGAGCTGTTTTTT. Translating it yields CALARGGTGELFF.